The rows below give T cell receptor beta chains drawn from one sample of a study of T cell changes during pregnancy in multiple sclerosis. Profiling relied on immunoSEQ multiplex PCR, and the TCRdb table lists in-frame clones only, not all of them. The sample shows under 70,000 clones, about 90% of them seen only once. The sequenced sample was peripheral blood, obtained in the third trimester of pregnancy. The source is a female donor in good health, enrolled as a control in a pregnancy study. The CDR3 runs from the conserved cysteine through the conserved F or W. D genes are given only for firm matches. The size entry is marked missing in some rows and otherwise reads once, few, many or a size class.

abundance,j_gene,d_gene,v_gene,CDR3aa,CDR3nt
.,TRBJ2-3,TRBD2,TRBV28,CASSRGGSTDTQYF,TGTGCCAGCAGTCGCGGGGGGAGCACAGATACGCAGTATTTT
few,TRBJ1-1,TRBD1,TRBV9,CASSPGVDREGLAFF,TGTGCCAGCAGCCCAGGGGTGGACAGGGAGGGACTAGCTTTCTTT
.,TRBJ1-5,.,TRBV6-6,CASSLQGFGQPQHF,TGTGCCAGCAGCTTACAGGGTTTCGGTCAGCCCCAGCATTTT
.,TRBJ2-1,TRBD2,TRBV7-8,CASSLARSGGPNNEQFF,TGTGCCAGCAGCTTAGCGCGCAGCGGGGGACCGAACAATGAGCAGTTCTTC
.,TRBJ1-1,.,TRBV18,CASSPRMGHSSEAEAFF,TGTGCCAGCTCACCAAGAATGGGACACTCCAGTGAGGCTGAAGCTTTCTTT
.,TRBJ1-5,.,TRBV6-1,CASKTTGNQPQHF,TGTGCCAGCAAGACGACAGGCAATCAGCCCCAGCATTTT
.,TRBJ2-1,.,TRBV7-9,CASSLAGAEFF,TGTGCCAGCAGCTTAGCAGGGGCCGAGTTCTTC
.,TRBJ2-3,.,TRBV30,CAWSRVGVTDTQYF,TGTGCCTGGAGCCGGGTAGGGGTCACAGATACGCAGTATTTT
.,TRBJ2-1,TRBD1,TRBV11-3,CASSPRDRGAFNEQFF,TGTGCCAGCAGTCCCAGGGACAGGGGGGCGTTTAATGAGCAGTTCTTC
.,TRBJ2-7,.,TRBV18,CASSTLGGGETYEQYF,TGTGCCAGCTCAACCCTAGGAGGGGGCGAGACCTACGAGCAGTACTTC
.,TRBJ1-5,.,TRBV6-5,CASSSSRVSNQPQHF,TGTGCCAGCAGCTCTTCCAGGGTTAGCAATCAGCCCCAGCATTTT
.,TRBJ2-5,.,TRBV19,CASSIARSETQYF,TGTGCCAGTAGTATTGCCAGGTCCGAGACCCAGTACTTC
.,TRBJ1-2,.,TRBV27,CASSFRESYGYTF,TGTGCCAGCAGTTTCAGGGAATCCTATGGCTACACCTTC
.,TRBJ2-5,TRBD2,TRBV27,CASSSRGLVAETQYF,TGTGCCAGCAGTTCCAGGGGACTAGTAGCCGAGACCCAGTACTTC
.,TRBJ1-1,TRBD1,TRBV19,CASSAGQGDKNTEAFF,TGTGCCAGTAGCGCGGGGCAGGGGGATAAGAACACTGAAGCTTTCTTT
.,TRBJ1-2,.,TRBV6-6,CASSILQHLYGYTF,TGTGCCAGCAGCATCCTACAGCATCTCTATGGCTACACCTTC
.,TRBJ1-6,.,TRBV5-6,CASSGQGVNSPLHF,TGTGCCAGCAGCGGACAAGGGGTTAATTCACCCCTCCACTTT